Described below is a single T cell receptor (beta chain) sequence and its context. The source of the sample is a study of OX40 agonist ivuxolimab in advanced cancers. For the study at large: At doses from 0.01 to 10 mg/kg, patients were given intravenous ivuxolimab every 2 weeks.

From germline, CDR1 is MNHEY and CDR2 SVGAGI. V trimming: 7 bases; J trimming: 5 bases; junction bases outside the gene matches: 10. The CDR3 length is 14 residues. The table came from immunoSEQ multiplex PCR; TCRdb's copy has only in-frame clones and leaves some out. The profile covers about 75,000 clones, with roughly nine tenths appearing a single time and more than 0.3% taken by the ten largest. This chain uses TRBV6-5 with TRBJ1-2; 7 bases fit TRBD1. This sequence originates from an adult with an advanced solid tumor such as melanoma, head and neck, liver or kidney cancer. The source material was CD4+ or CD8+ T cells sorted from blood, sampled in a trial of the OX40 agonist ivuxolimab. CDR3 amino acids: CASKRVDRPYGYTF. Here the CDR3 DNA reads TGTGCCAGCAAACGAGTGGACAGGCCTTATGGCTACACCTTC.